These T cell receptor beta chains were read from a single sample in a study of breast tumors, draining lymph nodes, adjacent tissues. TCRdb reanalysed the multiplex PCR reads using MiXCR and keeps one entry per CDR3 protein. This repertoire shows around 150,000 distinct CDR3 sequences, around a third found once; its top ten account for about 2.5%. Sequencing was performed on axillary lymph node tissue. All receptors come from a female donor with breast cancer. Some clones in this sample may be carry-over from other donors' samples. Each CDR3 is given with its conserved first and last residue. Fields, in order: V gene, clone size, J gene, D gene, CDR3 DNA, CDR3 protein. D genes are given only for firm matches. Clone size is given for some rows only: seen once, a few or many times, or a class if the clone is expanded.

TRBV10-1,few,TRBJ1-2,-,TGCGCCACCTTGATTCAGGCGCCCTGTAAATCTAACTATGGCTACACCTTC,CATLIQAPCKSNYGYTF
TRBV15,-,TRBJ2-1,-,TGTGCCACCAGCAGTGAAGACAGATACAATGAGCAGTTCTTC,CATSSEDRYNEQFF
TRBV20-1,many,TRBJ2-7,TRBD1,TGCGGTGCGGCAAGACAGGGGGCAGTTTACGAGCAGTACTTC,CGAARQGAVYEQYF
TRBV3-1,many,TRBJ1-2,-,TGTGCCAGCAGCCAAGACTGGGGATTATATGGCTACACCTTC,CASSQDWGLYGYTF
TRBV5-8,-,TRBJ2-1,-,TGTGCCAGCAGCTTGTTAGGGAAGACATACAATGAGCAGGTCTTC,CASSLLGKTYNEQVF
TRBV7-9,many,TRBJ2-3,-,TGTGCCAGCAGCCGAGGACTACCCCAAGATACGCAGTATTTT,CASSRGLPQDTQYF
TRBV7-6,many,TRBJ2-2,-,TGTGCCAGCAGCTTAGTCCGAGCGGGGAACACCGGGGAGCTGTTTTTT,CASSLVRAGNTGELFF
TRBV20-1,-,TRBJ2-5,TRBD2,TGCAGTGCCCTCGGGCGGAGCGGGGGACCCCAAGAGACCCAGTACTTC,CSALGRSGGPQETQYF
TRBV7-6,many,TRBJ2-7,TRBD1,TGTGCCAGCAGCTCCCGACAGGGGGGATCCTACGAGCAGTACTTC,CASSSRQGGSYEQYF
TRBV24-1,-,TRBJ2-2,TRBD2,TGTGCCACATCGCTATCGGGGGGGCTCGGGGAGCTGTTTTTT,CATSLSGGLGELFF
TRBV2,-,TRBJ1-3,-,TGTGCCAGCAAAAATCCCGTAAACTCTGGAAACACCATATATTTT,CASKNPVNSGNTIYF
TRBV6-1,many,TRBJ1-6,-,TGTGCCAGCGTTCCGGGTTTCTATAATTCACCCCTCCACTTT,CASVPGFYNSPLHF
TRBV24-1,-,TRBJ2-1,-,TGTGCCACCAGTGATTGGACGACAAACTACAATGAGCAGTTCTTC,CATSDWTTNYNEQFF
TRBV20-1,many,TRBJ1-6,-,TGCAGTGCTAGAGATCCCGGGACCTTGCCCCTCCACTTT,CSARDPGTLPLHF
TRBV7-8,many,TRBJ2-3,-,TGTGCCAGCAGCTTGTCGCTCCCAAGAGGCACAGATACGCAGTATTTT,CASSLSLPRGTDTQYF
TRBV3-1,many,TRBJ1-5,-,TGTGCCAGCAGCGTAAGACAGGATCAGCCCCAGCATTTT,CASSVRQDQPQHF
TRBV20-1,many,TRBJ2-3,-,TGCAGTGCTTGGCGGCAAGATACGCAGTCTTTT,CSAWRQDTQSF
TRBV12-3/TRBV12-4,-,TRBJ2-1,-,TGTGCCAGCAGCCACCGGGAGCTTACAAATGAGCAGTTCTTC,CASSHRELTNEQFF
TRBV6-5,-,TRBJ1-1,TRBD1,TGTGCCAGGCACCGACAGGGAGGTGCAGCTTTCTTT,CARHRQGGAAFF
TRBV5-8,many,TRBJ1-6,-,TGTGCCAGCAGCCCCGGGCCTCTCTATAATTCACCCCTCCACTTT,CASSPGPLYNSPLHF
TRBV6-1,many,TRBJ1-2,-,TGTGCCAGCAGTGAAAATATCAGGGACGGCTACACCTTC,CASSENIRDGYTF
TRBV7-3,many,TRBJ2-3,TRBD2,TGTGCCAGCAGCCCGGGAGGGGGGCCCACAGATACGCAGTATTTT,CASSPGGGPTDTQYF
TRBV12-3/TRBV12-4,many,TRBJ2-2,-,TGTGCCAGCAGTTTATTAGGGGCCGGGGAGCTGTTTTTT,CASSLLGAGELFF
TRBV3-1,many,TRBJ1-2,-,TGTGCCAGCAGCCGAGGGACCTCACCGCATGGCTACACCTTC,CASSRGTSPHGYTF
TRBV7-2,many,TRBJ2-3,-,TGTGCCAGCAGCTTACGGCAGAGCACAGATACGCAGTATTTT,CASSLRQSTDTQYF
TRBV7-2,-,TRBJ1-2,-,TGTGCCGGCAGCCTAGACGGGAGCATCAACTATGGCTACACCTTC,CAGSLDGSINYGYTF
TRBV5-1,many,TRBJ1-4,-,TGCGCCAGCAGCGTACAGCCTTCCGAAAAACTGTTTTTT,CASSVQPSEKLFF
TRBV2,-,TRBJ2-5,-,TGTGCCAGCAGTGCTAGAGAGTGGACAGCGGAGACCCAGTACTTC,CASSAREWTAETQYF
TRBV7-2,many,TRBJ1-5,-,TGTGCCAGCAGCTTAGCTTGGGGTCAGGCCCAGCATTTT,CASSLAWGQAQHF
TRBV20-1,-,TRBJ1-1,-,TGCAGTGCTCAAAACAGGGTCGGAAATACTGAAGCTTTCTTT,CSAQNRVGNTEAFF
TRBV27,few,TRBJ1-1,-,TGTGCCAGCAGTAACACGGGGAGGACTGAAGCTTTCTTT,CASSNTGRTEAFF
TRBV19,-,TRBJ1-3,-,TGTGCCAGTAGTATAGGTGCAGAATCTGGAAACACCATGTATTTT,CASSIGAESGNTMYF
TRBV20-1,-,TRBJ2-3,TRBD1,TGCAGTGCTAGACAGACAGGGGGGGCCGGCACGCAGTATTTT,CSARQTGGAGTQYF
TRBV2,many,TRBJ2-5,TRBD2,TGTGCCAGCCAGACTAGCGGGGGTGAGACCCAGTACTTC,CASQTSGGETQYF
TRBV7-9,few,TRBJ1-6,-,TGTGCCAGCAGATCAGACAACGTTGGGTCACCCCTCCACTTT,CASRSDNVGSPLHF
TRBV18,few,TRBJ2-6,TRBD1,TGTGCCAGCTCAGCAACGACAGGGGGGACACCTGCCTCTGGGGCCAACGTCCTGACTTTC,CASSATTGGTPASGANVLTF
TRBV2,many,TRBJ1-5,TRBD1,TGTGCCAGCAGTACGGAGGGGGCTAGCAATCAGCCCCAGCATTTT,CASSTEGASNQPQHF
TRBV20-1,-,TRBJ1-6,TRBD1,TGCAGTGCCCCCGCGGGACCGTGGGGGGTCGCAGGGGGTGCCTCGCGTTCACCCCTCCACTTT,CSAPAGPWGVAGGASRSPLHF
TRBV20-1,many,TRBJ1-2,-,TGCAGTGCCCCAGGGGCTGGCTACACCTTC,CSAPGAGYTF
TRBV9,many,TRBJ2-6,-,TGTGCCAGCAGCGTAGCGGGGGCCAACGTCCTGACTTTC,CASSVAGANVLTF
TRBV10-2,many,TRBJ2-7,TRBD1,TGCGCCAGCAGTGATCCGGGACAGTCCACCTACGAGCAGTACTTC,CASSDPGQSTYEQYF
TRBV20-1,many,TRBJ1-5,-,TGCAGTGCACGCTCAGGGGATCAGCCCCAGCATTTT,CSARSGDQPQHF
TRBV7-9,-,TRBJ1-2,-,TGTGCCAGCAGCCTAGAAGTTCCAGGGCGAAGAGGCTACACCTTC,CASSLEVPGRRGYTF
TRBV2,many,TRBJ2-1,TRBD2,TGTGCCAGCAGGGCTAGCGGGGGGTGGAATGAGCAGTTCTTC,CASRASGGWNEQFF
TRBV12-3/TRBV12-4,-,TRBJ2-3,TRBD1,TGTGCCAGCAGCTTACAGGGGGGCCCGATGGCGCAGTATTTT,CASSLQGGPMAQYF
TRBV7-2,once,TRBJ1-5,-,TGTGCCAGCAGCCCCACGGTATTCCAGCCCCAGCATTTT,CASSPTVFQPQHF